What follows are 14 T cell receptor beta chains derived from one specimen sequenced in a study of shared clonotypes between healthy human individuals. Clones were read by immunoSEQ multiplex PCR, and TCRdb kept only the in-frame ones, dropping some. The table has around 2.5 million clones, roughly 93% seen once. Sequences were obtained from naive CD4+ T cells from PBMCs. The subset was: CD45RA+ positively selected. The receptors were gathered from a man between 18 and 29 years old in good health. Some clones in this sample may be carry-over from other donors' samples.

V gene TRBV6-1 combines with J gene TRBJ1-1; TRBD1 is a possible D gene (5 bases). V shed 4 bases and J shed 2 bases, with 17 bases lying between them. CDR3 length: 16 residues. The germline CDR1 and CDR2 sequences are MNHNS and SASEGT. The CDR3 loop is CASSGLITGPNTEAFF. The CDR3, as DNA: TGTGCCAGCAGTGGGCTCATTACGGGACCCAACACTGAAGCTTTCTTT.

DNA for the CDR3: TGTGCCAGCAGTCCGAATCTTGGGGAGACCCAGTACTTC. The encoded protein is CASSPNLGETQYF. The gene calls are TRBV2 and TRBJ2-5; D remains unclear. The germline V gene encodes CDR1 SNHLY and CDR2 FYNNEI. V lost 5 bases, J lost 5 bases, and 12 bases lay in between. The length of the CDR3 is 13 residues.

This sequence joins TRBV4-1 and TRBJ2-7; 9 nucleotides align to TRBD1. Germline V gives CDR1 MGHRA, CDR2 YSYEKL. J was trimmed by 2 bases and V by 0 bases; bases with no gene match: 5. The CDR3 is made up of 16 amino acids. This chain's CDR3 is CASSQDTGQGTYEQYF. As DNA, the CDR3 is TGCGCCAGCAGCCAAGATACGGGACAGGGCACCTACGAGCAGTACTTC.

The chain couples TRBV5-1 to TRBJ2-7; tentatively, D is TRBD1 or TRBD2 (6 bases each). The ends were cut back, 0 bases at V and 6 bases at J, with 10 bases in the middle. CDR3 length equals 13 residues. Germline CDR1 is SGHRS and CDR2 is YFSETQ. CDR3 region: CASSLEGGPEQYF. The DNA for the CDR3 is TGCGCCAGCAGCTTGGAGGGGGGACCCGAGCAGTACTTC.

This clone was counted a single time. For the CDR3, the DNA is TGTGCCAGCAGCTTCACTGGACAGGGCATTAATGAAAAACTGTTTTTT. It specifies CASSFTGQGINEKLFF. The rearrangement joins TRBV9 to TRBJ1-4; 8 nucleotides line up with TRBD1. Germline V lookup: CDR1 SGDLS, CDR2 YYNGEE. This CDR3 has 16 residues. V shed 4 bases, J shed 4 bases, and the junction held 9 bases outside the gene matches.

V gene TRBV18 combines with J gene TRBJ1-1, with D hard to call. V was pared by 3 bases and J by 1 base, with 12 bases between. The CDR3 totals 15 residues. The germline gives CDR1 KGHSH, CDR2 LQKENI. The CDR3 sequence is CASSPSLDGNTEAFF. The CDR3 region has the DNA TGTGCCAGCTCACCCTCTTTGGACGGGAACACTGAAGCTTTCTTT.

The CDR3 is CASSDGDRGTEAFF. CDR3 bases: TGTGCCAGCAGTGACGGGGACAGGGGTACTGAAGCTTTCTTT. This rearrangement joins TRBV6-4 to TRBJ1-1; 10 bases align to TRBD1. The CDR3 has 14 residues. The trim removed 2 bases at V and 5 bases at J, leaving 2 bases unmatched. Germline V gene sequence: CDR1 MRHNA, CDR2 SNTAGT.

This chain connects TRBV28 to TRBJ2-2, with TRBD1 matching 7 bases. The CDR3 extends over 15 amino acids. The V segment lost 10 bases and the J segment 0 bases; nucleotides outside the gene matches: 8. Germline-derived CDR1 and CDR2 are MDHEN and SYDVKM. For the CDR3, the DNA is TGTGCCACCACCCTACAGGGGACGAACACCGGGGAGCTGTTTTTT. This sequence encodes CATTLQGTNTGELFF.

A single count supports this clone. CDR3 sequence: CASFDRRGYTF. The CDR3 nucleotides are TGTGCCAGTTTTGACAGGAGAGGCTACACCTTC. The V call is TRBV28, the J call TRBJ1-2; D may be TRBD1 (6 bases). Looked up from germline, CDR1 is MDHEN and CDR2 is SYDVKM. Trimming took off 9 bases at V and 8 bases at J, with 13 bases between the two ends. The CDR3 runs 11 residues.

The V and J genes are TRBV5-8 and TRBJ1-5; D might be TRBD1 (5 bases). Germline V gene lookup returns CDR1 SGHTS and CDR2 YDEGEE. The CDR3 covers 15 residues. Trimming took off 4 bases at V and 2 bases at J, with 13 bases between the two ends. CDR3 loop: CASSQPGRGNQPQHF. The CDR3 DNA reads TGTGCCAGCAGCCAGCCAGGGAGAGGCAATCAGCCCCAGCATTTT. The full variable domain, rest sourced from reference TRBV5-8 and TRBJ1-5, is EAGVTQSPTHLIKTRGQQATLRCSPISGHTSVYWYQQALGLGLQFLLWYDEGEERNRGNFPPRFSGRQFPNYSSELNVNALELEDSALYLCASSQPGRGNQPQHFGDGTRLSIL.

This rearrangement joins TRBV28 to TRBJ1-4, with D unresolved. The length of the CDR3 is 12 residues. From germline, CDR1 is MDHEN and CDR2 SYDVKM. V shed 8 bases and J shed 4 bases, with 8 bases lying between them. The CDR3 reads CASAGDNEKLFF. The CDR3 region has the DNA TGTGCCAGCGCGGGAGATAATGAAAAACTGTTTTTT.

The chain couples TRBV7-6 to TRBJ2-3; D unclear. This CDR3 comprises 16 residues. The germline CDR1 and CDR2 sequences are SGHVS and FNYEAQ. Trimming pared 2 bases from V and 0 bases from J, leaving 12 bases between. The CDR3 DNA reads TGTGCCAGCAGCTTAAGGCGTCTACCTAGCACAGATACGCAGTATTTT. This encodes CASSLRRLPSTDTQYF.

On this clone itself: Other DNA sequences in the same sample also yield this CDR3. J is TRBJ2-3 and V is TRBV5-1; D gene uncertain. V was clipped by 0 bases and J by 4 bases, with 6 bases between them. CDR1 and CDR2 (germline): SGHRS, YFSETQ. The CDR3 is 13 residues long. In nucleotides, the CDR3 is TGCGCCAGCAGCTTGGTCGCCCCAGATACGCAGTATTTT. Protein sequence: CASSLVAPDTQYF.

The V gene is TRBV5-1, the J gene TRBJ2-7; 10 nucleotides align to TRBD2. This CDR3 comprises 18 residues. V shed 6 bases, J shed 1 base, and the junction held 16 bases outside the gene matches. Germline CDR1 SGHRS, CDR2 YFSETQ. This chain's CDR3 is CASNELAGVDLGSYEQYF. The CDR3 nucleotides read TGCGCCAGCAATGAGCTAGCGGGAGTAGATCTTGGATCCTACGAGCAGTACTTC. Together with reference TRBV5-1 and TRBJ2-7, the CDR3 gives the full variable domain: KAGVTQTPRYLIKTRGQQVTLSCSPISGHRSVSWYQQTPGQGLQFLFEYFSETQRNKGNFPGRFSGRQFSNSRSEMNVSTLELGDSALYLCASNELAGVDLGSYEQYFGPGTRLTVT.